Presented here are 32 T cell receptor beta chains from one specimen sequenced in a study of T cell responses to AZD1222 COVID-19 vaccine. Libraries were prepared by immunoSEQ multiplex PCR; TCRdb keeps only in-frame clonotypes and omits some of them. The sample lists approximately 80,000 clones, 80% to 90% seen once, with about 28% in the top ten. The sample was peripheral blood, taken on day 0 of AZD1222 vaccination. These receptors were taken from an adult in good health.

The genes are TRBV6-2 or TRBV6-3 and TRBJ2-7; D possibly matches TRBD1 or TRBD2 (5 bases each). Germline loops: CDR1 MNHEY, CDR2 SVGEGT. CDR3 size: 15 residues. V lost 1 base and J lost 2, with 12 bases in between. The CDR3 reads CASSYLGDAAYEQYF. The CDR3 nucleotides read TGTGCCAGCAGTTACTTGGGGGACGCAGCCTACGAGCAGTACTTC.

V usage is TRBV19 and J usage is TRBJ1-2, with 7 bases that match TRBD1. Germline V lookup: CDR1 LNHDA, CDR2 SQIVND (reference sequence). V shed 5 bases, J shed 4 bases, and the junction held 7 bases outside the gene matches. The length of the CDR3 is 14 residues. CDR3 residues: CASSRQGTSYGYTF. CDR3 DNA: TGTGCCAGTAGTCGACAGGGTACCAGCTATGGCTACACCTTC.

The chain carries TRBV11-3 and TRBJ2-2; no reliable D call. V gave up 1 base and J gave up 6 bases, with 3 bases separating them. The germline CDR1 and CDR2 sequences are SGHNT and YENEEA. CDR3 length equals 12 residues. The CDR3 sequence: CASSLGPGELFF. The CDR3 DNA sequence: TGTGCCAGCAGCTTAGGCCCCGGGGAGCTGTTTTTT. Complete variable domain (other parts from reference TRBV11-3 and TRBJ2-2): EAGVVQSPRYKIIEKKQPVAFWCNPISGHNTLYWYLQNLGQGPELLIRYENEEAVDDSQLPKDRFSAERLKGVDSTLKIQPAELGDSAVYLCASSLGPGELFFGEGSRLTVL.

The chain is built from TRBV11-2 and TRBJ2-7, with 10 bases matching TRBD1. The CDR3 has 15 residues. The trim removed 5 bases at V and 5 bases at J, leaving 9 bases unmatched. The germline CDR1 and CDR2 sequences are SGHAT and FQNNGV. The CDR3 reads CASSLTGTGAHEQYF. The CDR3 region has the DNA TGTGCCAGCAGCCTCACCGGGACAGGGGCCCACGAGCAGTACTTC.

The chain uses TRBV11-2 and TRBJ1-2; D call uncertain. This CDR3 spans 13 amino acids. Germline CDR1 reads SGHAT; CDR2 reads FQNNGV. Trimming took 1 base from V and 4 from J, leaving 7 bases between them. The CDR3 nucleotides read TGTGCCAGCAGCTTAGGGCACAGCTATGGCTACACCTTC. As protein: CASSLGHSYGYTF.

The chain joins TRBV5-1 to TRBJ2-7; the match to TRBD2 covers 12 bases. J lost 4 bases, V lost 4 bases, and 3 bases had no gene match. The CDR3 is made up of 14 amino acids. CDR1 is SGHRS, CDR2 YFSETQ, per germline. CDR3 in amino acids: CASSPSGREYEQYF. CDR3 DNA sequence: TGCGCCAGCAGCCCTAGCGGGAGGGAATACGAGCAGTACTTC.

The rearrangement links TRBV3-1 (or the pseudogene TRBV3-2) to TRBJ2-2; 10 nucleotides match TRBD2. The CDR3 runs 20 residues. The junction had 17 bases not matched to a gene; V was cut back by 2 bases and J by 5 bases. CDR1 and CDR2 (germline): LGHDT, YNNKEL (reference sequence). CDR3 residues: CASSQIFPRKREGQTGELFF. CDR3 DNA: TGTGCCAGCAGCCAAATCTTCCCTCGAAAGCGGGAGGGCCAAACCGGGGAGCTGTTTTTT.

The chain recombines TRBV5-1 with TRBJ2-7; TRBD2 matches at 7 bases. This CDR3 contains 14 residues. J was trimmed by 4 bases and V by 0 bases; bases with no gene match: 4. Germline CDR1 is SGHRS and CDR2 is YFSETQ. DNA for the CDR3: TGCGCCAGCAGCTTGGGTTCTAGCGGATACGAGCAGTACTTC. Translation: CASSLGSSGYEQYF.

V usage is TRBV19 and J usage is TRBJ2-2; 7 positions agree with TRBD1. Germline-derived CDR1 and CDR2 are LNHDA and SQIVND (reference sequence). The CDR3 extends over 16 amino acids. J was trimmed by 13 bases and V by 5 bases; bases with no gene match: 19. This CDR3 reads CASSPAPSGQPNVLFF. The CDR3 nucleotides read TGTGCCAGTAGTCCGGCCCCTTCGGGACAGCCGAATGTGCTGTTTTTT.

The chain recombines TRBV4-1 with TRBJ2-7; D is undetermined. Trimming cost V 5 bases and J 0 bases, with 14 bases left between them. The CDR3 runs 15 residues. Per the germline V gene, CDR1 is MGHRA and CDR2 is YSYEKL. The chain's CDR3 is CASSFDMIYSYEQYF. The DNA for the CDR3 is TGCGCCAGCAGCTTCGACATGATTTACTCCTACGAGCAGTACTTC.

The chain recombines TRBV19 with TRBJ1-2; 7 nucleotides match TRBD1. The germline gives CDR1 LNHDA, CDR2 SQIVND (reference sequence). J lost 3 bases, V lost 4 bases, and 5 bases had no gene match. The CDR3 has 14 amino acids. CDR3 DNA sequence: TGTGCCAGTAGTAAAACAGGGGTTGACTATGGCTACACCTTC. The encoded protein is CASSKTGVDYGYTF.

The CDR3 protein is CASSRQGDSLVYEQYF. The CDR3 nucleotides read TGTGCCAGCAGTCGACAGGGGGACTCGCTAGTCTACGAGCAGTACTTC. The chain links TRBV28 to TRBJ2-7; the match to TRBD1 covers 9 bases. V lost 5 bases to trimming and J lost 3 bases; unmatched junction nucleotides: 11. This CDR3 comprises 16 residues. From germline, CDR1 is MDHEN and CDR2 SYDVKM.

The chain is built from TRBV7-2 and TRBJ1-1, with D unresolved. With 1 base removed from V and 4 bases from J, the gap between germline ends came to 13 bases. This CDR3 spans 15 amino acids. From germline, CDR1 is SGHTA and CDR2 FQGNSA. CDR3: CASSLGLSGATEAFF. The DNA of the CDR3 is TGTGCCAGCAGCTTAGGGTTGTCTGGTGCCACTGAAGCTTTCTTT.

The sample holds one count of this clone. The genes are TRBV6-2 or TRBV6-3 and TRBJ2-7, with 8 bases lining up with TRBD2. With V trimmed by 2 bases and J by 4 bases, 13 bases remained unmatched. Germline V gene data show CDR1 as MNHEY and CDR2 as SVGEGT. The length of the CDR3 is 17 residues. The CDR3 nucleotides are TGTGCCAGCAGTTACGCCCCTGGCGGGAGGAAGGAATACGAGCAGTACTTC. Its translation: CASSYAPGGRKEYEQYF.

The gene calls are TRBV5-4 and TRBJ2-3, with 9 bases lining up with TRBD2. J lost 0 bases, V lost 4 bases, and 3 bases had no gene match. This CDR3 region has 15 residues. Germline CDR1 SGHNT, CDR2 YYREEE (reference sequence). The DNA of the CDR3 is TGTGCCAGCAGCCCTAGCGGGACGAGCACAGATACGCAGTATTTT. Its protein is CASSPSGTSTDTQYF.

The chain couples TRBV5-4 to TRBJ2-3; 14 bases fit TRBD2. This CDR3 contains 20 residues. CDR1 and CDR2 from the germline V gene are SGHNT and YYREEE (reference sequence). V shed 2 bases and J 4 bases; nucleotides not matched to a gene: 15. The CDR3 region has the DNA TGTGCCAGCAGCTTTACGAAGACTAGCGGGAGGGCCCGGGGAGCAGATACGCAGTATTTT. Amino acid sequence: CASSFTKTSGRARGADTQYF.

The DNA for the CDR3 is TGTGCCAGCAGTTTCGGTGGGGCGCCAACACAAGAGACCCAGTACTTC. The encoded protein is CASSFGGAPTQETQYF. The V call is TRBV28, the J call TRBJ2-5; D perhaps matches TRBD1 (5 bases). The CDR3 loop spans 16 amino acids. The germline V gene has CDR1 MDHEN and CDR2 SYDVKM. Trimming removed 3 bases from V and 2 bases from J, with 16 bases in between.

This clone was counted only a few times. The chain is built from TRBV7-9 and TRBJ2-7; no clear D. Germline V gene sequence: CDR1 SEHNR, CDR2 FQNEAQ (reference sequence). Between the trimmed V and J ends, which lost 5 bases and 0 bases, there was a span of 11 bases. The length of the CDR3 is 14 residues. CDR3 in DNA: TGTGCCAGCAGCATTGATGATATCTCCTACGAGCAGTACTTC. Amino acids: CASSIDDISYEQYF.

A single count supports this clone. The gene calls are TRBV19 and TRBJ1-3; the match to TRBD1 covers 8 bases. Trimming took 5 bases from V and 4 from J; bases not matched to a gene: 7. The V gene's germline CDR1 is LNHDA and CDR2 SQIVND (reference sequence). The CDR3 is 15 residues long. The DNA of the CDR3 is TGTGCCAGTAGTTTTTGGACAGGGTCGGGAAACACCATATATTTT. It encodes CASSFWTGSGNTIYF.

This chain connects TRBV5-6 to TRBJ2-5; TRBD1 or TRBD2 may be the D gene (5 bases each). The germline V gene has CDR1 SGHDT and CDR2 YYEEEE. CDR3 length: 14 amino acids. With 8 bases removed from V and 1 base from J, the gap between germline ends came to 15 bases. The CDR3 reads CASLSPGPQETQYF. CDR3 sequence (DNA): TGTGCCAGTCTCTCCCCGGGGCCCCAAGAGACCCAGTACTTC.

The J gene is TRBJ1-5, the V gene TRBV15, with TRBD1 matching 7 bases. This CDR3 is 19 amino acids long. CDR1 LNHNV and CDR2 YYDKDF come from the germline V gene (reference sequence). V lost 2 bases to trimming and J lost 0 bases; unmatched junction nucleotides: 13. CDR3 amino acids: CATSRRTDRARISNQPQHF. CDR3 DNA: TGTGCCACCAGCAGACGAACCGACAGGGCCCGCATTAGCAATCAGCCCCAGCATTTT.

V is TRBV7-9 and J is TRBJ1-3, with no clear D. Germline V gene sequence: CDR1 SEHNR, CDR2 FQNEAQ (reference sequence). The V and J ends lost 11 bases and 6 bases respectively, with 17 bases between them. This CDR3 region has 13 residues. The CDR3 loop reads CAVPRDLKNTIYF. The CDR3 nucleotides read TGTGCCGTCCCCCGAGATTTGAAAAACACCATATATTTT.

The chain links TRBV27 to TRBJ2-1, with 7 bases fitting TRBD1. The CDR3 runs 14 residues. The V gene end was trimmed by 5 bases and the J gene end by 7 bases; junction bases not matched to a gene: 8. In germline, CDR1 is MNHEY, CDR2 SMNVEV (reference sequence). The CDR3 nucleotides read TGTGCCAGCAGTCTTGGGACAGAATTTAATGAGCAGTTCTTC. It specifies CASSLGTEFNEQFF.

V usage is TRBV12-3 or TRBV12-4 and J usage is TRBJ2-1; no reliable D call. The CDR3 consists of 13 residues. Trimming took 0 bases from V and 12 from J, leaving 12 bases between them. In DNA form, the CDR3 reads TGTGCCAGCAGTTTAGCGGCCCCCATGGGGCAGTTCTTC. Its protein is CASSLAAPMGQFF.

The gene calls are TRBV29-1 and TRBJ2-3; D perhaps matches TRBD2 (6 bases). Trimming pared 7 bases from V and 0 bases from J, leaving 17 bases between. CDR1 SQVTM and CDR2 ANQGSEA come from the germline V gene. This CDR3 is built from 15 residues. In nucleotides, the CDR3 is TGCAGCGCCCTATACGGGGGTTCAAGCACAGATACGCAGTATTTT. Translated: CSALYGGSSTDTQYF.

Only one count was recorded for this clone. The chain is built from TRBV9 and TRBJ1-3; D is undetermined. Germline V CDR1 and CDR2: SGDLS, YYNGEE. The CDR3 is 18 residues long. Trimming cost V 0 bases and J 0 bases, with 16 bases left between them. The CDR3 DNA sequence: TGTGCCAGCAGCGTAGAAAGGTTCTTATCCGACTCTGGAAACACCATATATTTT. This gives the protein CASSVERFLSDSGNTIYF.

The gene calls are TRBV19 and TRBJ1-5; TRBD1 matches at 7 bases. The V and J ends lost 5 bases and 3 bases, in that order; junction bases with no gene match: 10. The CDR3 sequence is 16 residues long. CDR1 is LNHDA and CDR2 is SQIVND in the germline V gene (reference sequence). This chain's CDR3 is CASSPRQGGNNQPQHF. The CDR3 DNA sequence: TGTGCCAGTAGTCCCCGACAGGGCGGAAACAATCAGCCCCAGCATTTT.

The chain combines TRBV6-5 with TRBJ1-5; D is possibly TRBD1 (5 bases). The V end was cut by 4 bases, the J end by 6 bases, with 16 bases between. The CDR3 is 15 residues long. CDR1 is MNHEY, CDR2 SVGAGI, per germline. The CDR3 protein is CASSSRTLGGQPQHF. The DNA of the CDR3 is TGTGCCAGCAGTTCCCGGACCCTGGGGGGTCAGCCCCAGCATTTT.

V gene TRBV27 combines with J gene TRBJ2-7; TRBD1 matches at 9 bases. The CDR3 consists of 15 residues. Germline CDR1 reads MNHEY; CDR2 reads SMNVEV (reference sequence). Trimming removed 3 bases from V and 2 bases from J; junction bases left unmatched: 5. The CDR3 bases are TGTGCCAGCAGTTTCTCCCGGACAGGGGCCTACGAGCAGTACTTC. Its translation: CASSFSRTGAYEQYF.

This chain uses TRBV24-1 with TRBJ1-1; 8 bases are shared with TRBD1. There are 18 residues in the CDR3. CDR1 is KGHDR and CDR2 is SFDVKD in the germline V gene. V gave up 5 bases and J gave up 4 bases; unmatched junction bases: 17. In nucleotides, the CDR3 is TGTGCCACCAGTGGCCCAGACAGGGGATGGTTATTATGCACTGAAGCTTTCTTT. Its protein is CATSGPDRGWLLCTEAFF.

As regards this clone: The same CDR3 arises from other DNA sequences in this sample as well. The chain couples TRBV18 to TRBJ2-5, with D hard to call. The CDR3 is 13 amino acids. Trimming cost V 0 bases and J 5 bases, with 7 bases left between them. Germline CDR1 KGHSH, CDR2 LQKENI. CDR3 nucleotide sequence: TGTGCCAGCTCACCACCGTCGGAGGAGACCCAGTACTTC. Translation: CASSPPSEETQYF.

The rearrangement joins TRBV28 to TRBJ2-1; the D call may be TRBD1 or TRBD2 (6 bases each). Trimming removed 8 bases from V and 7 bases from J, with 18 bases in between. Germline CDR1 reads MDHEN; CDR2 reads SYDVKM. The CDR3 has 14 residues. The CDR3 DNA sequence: TGTGCCAGCCTGCTCTATGGGGGGCGTAATGAGCAGTTCTTC. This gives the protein CASLLYGGRNEQFF. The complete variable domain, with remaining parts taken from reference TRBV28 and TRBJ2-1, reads DVKVTQSSRYLVKRTGEKVFLECVQDMDHENMFWYRQDPGLGLRLIYFSYDVKMKEKGDIPEGYSVSREKKERFSLILESASTNQTSMYLCASLLYGGRNEQFFGPGTRLTVL.